A single sample gave rise to the 22 T cell receptor beta chains below, sequenced in a study of molecular identifiers for immune sequencing clone quantification. One entry per CDR3 protein results from TCRdb running MiXCR on the PCR reads. The sample records tens of thousands of distinct CDR3 sequences, over 15% being singletons. Sequenced: naive CD8+ T cells from blood, with Jurkat cell RNA spiked in. Sample subset: FACS-sorted CD8+CD4-CCR7+CD45RA+ naive T cells. Source of these receptors: a human donor in good health. Some libraries in this study had Jurkat cell RNA spiked in.

Points on this clonotype: This may be a read error, as it is one base from a much larger clone. The rearrangement uses TRBV14 and TRBJ2-1; unclear D gene. Germline assignment: CDR1 SGHDN and CDR2 FVKESK. This CDR3 has 13 residues. Here the CDR3 reads CASSPNHYKEQFF. CDR3 nucleotide sequence: TGTGCCAGCAGTCCTAATCACTACAAGGAGCAGTTCTTC.

This clonotype was counted at least ten times. The rearrangement joins TRBV20-1 to TRBJ2-2; D call uncertain. The CDR3 loop spans 12 amino acids. V was shortened by 3 bases and J by 10 bases, with 12 bases between the two germline ends. Germline CDR1 and CDR2: DFQATT and SNEGSKA (reference sequence). CDR3 protein: CSARPASEELFF. The CDR3 nucleotides are TGCAGTGCTAGGCCCGCGAGTGAGGAGCTGTTTTTT.

This clonotype was seen many times. V and J are TRBV4-1 and TRBJ2-3; maybe TRBD2 (6 bases). In germline, CDR1 is MGHRA, CDR2 YSYEKL. The CDR3 totals 15 residues. With 4 bases removed from V and 5 bases from J, the gap between germline ends came to 16 bases. CDR3 nucleotide sequence: TGCGCCAGCAGCCCCGCCCGGGGGTCGGGAGATACGCAGTATTTT. This sequence encodes CASSPARGSGDTQYF.

Note on this clonotype: A read error may explain this, as a much larger clone is one base away. V and J are TRBV9 and TRBJ2-1; TRBD2 matches at 9 bases. This CDR3 contains 14 residues. Germline assignment: CDR1 SGDLS and CDR2 YYNGEE. The CDR3 loop is CASSSSGIYNKQFF. The CDR3 bases are TGTGCCAGCAGCTCTAGCGGGATATACAATAAGCAGTTCTTC.

This clonotype was seen many times. The chain recombines TRBV14 with TRBJ1-1, with D possibly being TRBD1 (5 bases). Looked up from germline, CDR1 is SGHDN and CDR2 is FVKESK. The CDR3 runs to 13 residues. V was pared by 3 bases and J by 5 bases, with 10 bases between. CDR3 sequence (DNA): TGTGCCAGCAGCCATTGGGGGGAGACTGAAGCTTTCTTT. Protein sequence: CASSHWGETEAFF.

A note on this clonotype: Just one base apart from a much larger clone, this may be a read error. V and J are TRBV3-1 and TRBJ2-7, with 9 bases that match TRBD1. Unmatched junction bases numbered 19, after V lost 7 bases and J lost 9 bases. The CDR3 consists of 16 residues. Per germline, CDR1 LGHDT and CDR2 YNNKEL (reference sequence). Here the CDR3 reads CASINRTGALLHGQYF. The DNA for the CDR3 is TGTGCCAGCATAAACCGGACAGGGGCCCTTCTTCATGGGCAGTACTTC.

This clonotype was seen at least ten times. V and J are TRBV7-8 and TRBJ2-5, with TRBD2 matching over 8 bases. The CDR3 is 17 residues long. With 6 bases clipped from V and 2 bases from J, the junction kept 14 bases outside the gene matches. CDR1 is SGHVS, CDR2 FQNEAQ, per germline. This CDR3 reads CASSSPGASGFQETQYF. Here the CDR3 DNA reads TGTGCCAGCAGTTCACCCGGGGCTAGCGGGTTTCAAGAGACCCAGTACTTC.

A note on this clonotype: A much larger clone lies a single base off, so this may be a read error. This chain joins TRBV9 and TRBJ2-2; 8 bases agree with TRBD2. Per the germline V gene, CDR1 is SGDLS and CDR2 is YYNGEE. The length of the CDR3 is 17 residues. Trimming at V came to 3 bases and at J to 2 bases, leaving 9 bases not matched to a gene. DNA for the CDR3: TGTGCCAGCAGCGCAGCAGCTAGCGGGTTCAACACCGGGGAGCTGTTTTTT. This codes for CASSAAASGFNTGELFF.

This clonotype was detected many times. The genes are TRBV4-2 and TRBJ2-7, with TRBD2 matching 9 bases. The CDR3 covers 15 residues. Looked up from germline, CDR1 is LGHNA and CDR2 is YNFKEQ. J lost 0 bases, V lost 1 base, and 1 base had no gene match. Written as DNA, the CDR3 is TGTGCCAGCAGCCAAGGGACTAGCGCCTCCTACGAGCAGTACTTC. It is translated as CASSQGTSASYEQYF.

This clonotype was observed many times. The gene calls are TRBV7-9 and TRBJ2-5, with 9 positions matching TRBD2. This CDR3 comprises 17 residues. The V gene's germline CDR1 is SEHNR and CDR2 FQNEAQ (reference sequence). The junction had 7 bases not matched to a gene; V was cut back by 1 base and J by 1 base. CDR3 in amino acids: CASSLGWAGGGQETQYF. DNA of the CDR3: TGTGCCAGCAGCTTAGGCTGGGCGGGAGGGGGCCAAGAGACCCAGTACTTC.

This clonotype is a singleton in its sample. A read error is possible here, since a much larger clone lies one base away. The chain employs TRBV27 and TRBJ2-7; tentative D call: TRBD2 (6 bases). V lost 5 bases and J lost 7, with 21 bases in between. CDR1 is MNHEY, CDR2 SMNVEV, per germline (reference sequence). The CDR3 spans 15 residues. CDR3 residues: CASSMTLSSVGEQYF. CDR3 coding DNA: TGTGCCAGCAGTATGACACTATCTAGCGTAGGGGAGCAGTACTTC.

Only a few counts were recorded for this clonotype. The chain uses TRBV24-1 and TRBJ2-7; 10 bases align to TRBD2. The CDR3 length is 16 residues. Germline CDR1 KGHDR, CDR2 SFDVKD. V shed 4 bases, J shed 0 bases, and the junction held 5 bases outside the gene matches. CDR3 sequence reads: CATSEGTSVYSYEQYF. The CDR3, as DNA: TGTGCCACCAGTGAGGGGACTAGCGTCTACTCCTACGAGCAGTACTTC.

The table lists this clonotype with many counts. The V and J genes are TRBV3-1 and TRBJ2-5; D call uncertain. The CDR3 has 14 amino acids. The V gene's germline CDR1 is LGHDT and CDR2 YNNKEL (reference sequence). V was trimmed by 2 bases and J by 0 bases, leaving 7 bases between them. DNA for the CDR3: TGTGCCAGCAGCCAAAGGCAGAACCAAGAGACCCAGTACTTC. This gives the protein CASSQRQNQETQYF.

Comments on this clonotype: This may be a read error, as it is one base from a much larger clone. CDR3 sequence (DNA): TGTGCCAGCAGCTCGGGGGTGAACCCTGGAAACACCATATATTTT. This encodes CASSSGVNPGNTIYF. This chain links TRBV2 with TRBJ1-3; tentative D call: TRBD1 (5 bases). The V gene lost 6 bases and the J gene lost 2 bases, with 14 bases spanning the gap. CDR1 is SNHLY, CDR2 FYNNEI, per germline. This CDR3 has 15 amino acids.

This clonotype was recorded once. A much larger clone lies a single base off, so this may be a read error. Likely a read error: the CDR3 ends without its conserved phenylalanine or tryptophan. The chain links TRBV28 to TRBJ2-2, with 7 nucleotides matching TRBD1. The germline gives CDR1 MDHEN, CDR2 SYDVKM. This CDR3 region has 13 residues. Germline trimming cut 5 bases from V and 6 bases from J; bases unmatched to any gene: 3. CDR3 protein: CASSTTGAGELFS. CDR3 coding DNA: TGTGCCAGCAGTACTACAGGGGCCGGGGAGCTGTTTTCT.

Note on this clonotype: A much more abundant neighbour one base away suggests this may be a read error. The chain is built from TRBV10-3 and TRBJ2-7, with D unclear. CDR1 and CDR2 from the germline V gene are ENHRY and SYGVKD. The CDR3 length is 14 residues. V shed 4 bases and J shed 2 bases, with 12 bases lying between them. The DNA of the CDR3 is TGTGCCATCAGTGTGTCTAGGATAACCTACGAGCAGTACTTC. Its protein is CAISVSRITYEQYF.

In this sample, this clonotype turned up many times. The V gene is TRBV10-3, the J gene TRBJ2-7; D gene ambiguous. The ends were cut back, 3 bases at V and 12 bases at J, with 15 bases in the middle. The CDR3 consists of 12 residues. Germline-derived CDR1 and CDR2 are ENHRY and SYGVKD. CDR3: CAISDESLRMYF. CDR3 bases: TGTGCCATCAGTGACGAGAGCCTACGTATGTACTTC.

This clonotype was seen a single time. Possible read error: a much larger clone is one base away. This rearrangement joins TRBV7-6 to TRBJ2-1; TRBD2 matches 7 bases. The germline V gene has CDR1 SGHVS and CDR2 FNYEAQ. The CDR3 is 16 amino acids. The CDR3 here is CASSLEAGVMLNEQSF. CDR3 in DNA: TGTGCCAGCAGCTTAGAGGCGGGAGTAATGCTCAATGAGCAGTCCTTC.

This clonotype was counted ten times or more. The chain recombines TRBV7-2 with TRBJ1-5, with 7 bases aligning to TRBD1. Germline lookup yields CDR1 SGHTA and CDR2 FQGNSA. V shed 6 bases, J shed 1 base, and the junction held 9 bases outside the gene matches. CDR3 length: 16 residues. The CDR3 loop reads CASSLGNRGSNQPQHF. The CDR3 region has the DNA TGTGCCAGCAGTCTAGGGAACAGGGGAAGCAATCAGCCCCAGCATTTT.

The chain couples TRBV4-1 to TRBJ2-7; 8 nucleotides agree with TRBD1. Germline-derived CDR1 and CDR2 are MGHRA and YSYEKL. J was trimmed by 2 bases and V by 4 bases; bases with no gene match: 4. The CDR3 covers 14 residues. The CDR3 region has the DNA TGCGCCAGCAGCCTCCGACAGGGGCCCTACGAGCAGTACTTC. Translating it yields CASSLRQGPYEQYF.

This chain links TRBV6-5 with TRBJ1-2; D unclear. Between the trimmed V and J ends, which lost 2 bases and 4 bases, there was a span of 8 bases. Germline loops: CDR1 MNHEY, CDR2 SVGAGI. This CDR3 has 13 amino acids. The DNA of the CDR3 is TGTGCCAGCAGTTACGATGCGGTCTATGGCTACACCTTC. It is translated as CASSYDAVYGYTF.

This clonotype was counted many times. The J gene is TRBJ2-5, the V gene TRBV29-1; maybe TRBD2 (6 bases). The CDR3 runs 13 residues. The V and J ends lost 4 bases and 3 bases respectively, with 12 bases between them. CDR1 is SQVTM and CDR2 is ANQGSEA in the germline V gene. CDR3 nucleotide sequence: TGCAGCGTTGTGGGAGGAGGGGAAGAGACCCAGTACTTC. Protein: CSVVGGGEETQYF.